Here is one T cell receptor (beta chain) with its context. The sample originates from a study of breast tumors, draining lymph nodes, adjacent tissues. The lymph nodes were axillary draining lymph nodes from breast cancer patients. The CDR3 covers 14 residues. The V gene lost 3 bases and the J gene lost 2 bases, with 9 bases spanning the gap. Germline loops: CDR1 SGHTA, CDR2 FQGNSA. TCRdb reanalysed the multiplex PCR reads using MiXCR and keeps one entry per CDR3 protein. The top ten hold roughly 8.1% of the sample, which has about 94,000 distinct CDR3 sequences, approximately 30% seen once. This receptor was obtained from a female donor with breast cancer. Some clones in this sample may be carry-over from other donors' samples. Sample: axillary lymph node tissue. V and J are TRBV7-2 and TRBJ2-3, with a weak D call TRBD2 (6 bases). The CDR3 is CASSLWDFTDTQYF. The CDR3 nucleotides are TGTGCCAGCAGCTTGTGGGACTTCACAGATACGCAGTATTTT.